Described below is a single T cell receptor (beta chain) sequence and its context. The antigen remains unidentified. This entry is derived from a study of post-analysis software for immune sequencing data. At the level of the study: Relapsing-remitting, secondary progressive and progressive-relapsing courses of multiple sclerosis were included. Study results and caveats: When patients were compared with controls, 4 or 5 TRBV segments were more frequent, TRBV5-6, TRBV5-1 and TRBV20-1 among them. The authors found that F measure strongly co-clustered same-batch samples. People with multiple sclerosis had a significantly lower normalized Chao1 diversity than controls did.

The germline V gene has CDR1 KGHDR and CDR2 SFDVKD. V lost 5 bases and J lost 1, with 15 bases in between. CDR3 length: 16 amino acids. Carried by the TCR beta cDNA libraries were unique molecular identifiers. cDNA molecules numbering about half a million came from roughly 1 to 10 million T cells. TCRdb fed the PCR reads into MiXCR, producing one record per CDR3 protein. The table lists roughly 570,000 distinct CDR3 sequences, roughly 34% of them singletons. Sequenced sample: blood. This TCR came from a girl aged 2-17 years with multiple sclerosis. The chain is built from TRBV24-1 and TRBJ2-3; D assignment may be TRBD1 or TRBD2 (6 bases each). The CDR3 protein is CATSGGGGPRTDTQYF. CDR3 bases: TGTGCCACCAGTGGAGGTGGGGGGCCGCGCACAGATACGCAGTATTTT.